One T cell receptor beta chain is described in this entry. The antigen is undetermined. Sequenced by immunoSEQ multiplex PCR; TCRdb stores in-frame clones only, minus some. The sample shows about 110,000 clones, over 75% of them seen only once. This sample was taken from a study of cytomegalovirus exposure and HLA in healthy donors. General study results and limits: High specificity and sensitivity for cytomegalovirus status were reported for the classifier. Generally TCR sequences proved uncommon, though certain public TCRs appeared in numerous donors.

Trimming stripped 3 bases from V and 4 bases from J, with 5 bases between. Germline V gene data show CDR1 as SGDLS and CDR2 as YYNGEE. CDR3 length: 12 residues. What was sequenced was PBMCs. The chain uses TRBV9 and TRBJ2-1; D is uncertain. The receptor was isolated from a woman younger than 45 in good health and CMV-seropositive. The CDR3 region has the DNA TGTGCCAGCAGCGGAACTTACAATGAGCAGTTCTTC. Translated, it gives CASSGTYNEQFF.